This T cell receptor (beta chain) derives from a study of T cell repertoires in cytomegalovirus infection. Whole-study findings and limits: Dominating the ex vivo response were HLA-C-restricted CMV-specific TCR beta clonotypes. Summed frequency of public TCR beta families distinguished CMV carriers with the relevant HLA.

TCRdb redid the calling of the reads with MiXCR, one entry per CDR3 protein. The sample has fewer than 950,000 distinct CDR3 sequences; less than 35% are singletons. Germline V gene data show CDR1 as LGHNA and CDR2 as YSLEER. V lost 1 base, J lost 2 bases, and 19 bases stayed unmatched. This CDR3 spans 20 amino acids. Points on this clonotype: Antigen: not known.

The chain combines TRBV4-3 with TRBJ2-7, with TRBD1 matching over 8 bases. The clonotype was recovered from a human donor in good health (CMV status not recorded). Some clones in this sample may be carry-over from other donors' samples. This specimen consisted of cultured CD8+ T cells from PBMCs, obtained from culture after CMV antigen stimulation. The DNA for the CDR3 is TGCGCCAGCAGCCAAGCGGGACAGGCAATCGACCTGACCTGGACCTACGAGCAGTACGTC. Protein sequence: CASSQAGQAIDLTWTYEQYV.